One sample yielded the 3 T cell receptor beta chains listed below, sequenced in a study of cytomegalovirus exposure and HLA in healthy donors. In the PCR, 60 Vbeta and 13 Jbeta primers were used. TCRdb's copy holds only in-frame clones and misses some; the assay was immunoSEQ multiplex PCR. The sample lists under 150,000 clones, under 90% seen once, with around 4.1% in the top ten. Source material: PBMCs. The receptors originated from a woman in her 40s in good health and CMV-seronegative.

The chain joins TRBV4-3 to TRBJ1-6; TRBD1 aligns across 7 bases. Germline lookup yields CDR1 LGHNA and CDR2 YSLEER. The CDR3 runs to 17 residues. Unmatched junction bases numbered 12, after V lost 3 bases and J lost 7 bases. The CDR3 DNA sequence: TGCGCCAGCAGCCAGGAGCCCCCGGGACAGCCCAATTCACCCCTCCACTTT. Its protein product is CASSQEPPGQPNSPLHF.

The chain combines TRBV9 with TRBJ2-7, with TRBD2 matching over 9 bases. The V gene's germline CDR1 is SGDLS and CDR2 YYNGEE. The trim removed 0 bases at V and 5 bases at J, leaving 9 bases unmatched. This CDR3 spans 16 amino acids. CDR3 coding DNA: TGTGCCAGCAGCGTAGGTGGAGCGGGAGGAGTCGACGAGCAGTACTTC. This gives the protein CASSVGGAGGVDEQYF.

The gene calls are TRBV29-1 and TRBJ1-1; D gene unclear. The germline V gene encodes CDR1 SQVTM and CDR2 ANQGSEA. The CDR3 totals 14 residues. Trimming took 5 bases from V and 1 from J, leaving 14 bases between them. The CDR3, as DNA: TGCAGCGTTCCTCGGATCGACTCGAACACTGAAGCTTTCTTT. Encoded protein: CSVPRIDSNTEAFF.